These 2 T cell receptor beta chains came from one sample sequenced in a study of T cells in Graves' hyperthyroidism and ophthalmopathy. Authors of the study amplified TCR beta CDR3 regions from RNA transcripts. TCR CDR3 regions were first amplified by RT-PCR with HTBI primers. TCRdb passed the multiplex PCR reads through MiXCR, listing each CDR3 protein once. Of fewer than 800,000 distinct CDR3 sequences listed, roughly 15% were seen once; the top ten hold around 8%. The sample was blood. The receptors originated from a man younger than 35 with Graves' hyperthyroidism.

Ten or more counts support this clonotype. The V and J genes are TRBV6-1 and TRBJ2-7; D uncertain. CDR3 length: 14 amino acids. With 6 bases removed from V and 1 base from J, the gap between germline ends came to 13 bases. CDR1 MNHNS and CDR2 SASEGT come from the germline V gene. CDR3 DNA: TGTGCCAGCAGGTTCCCTTCGAGATCCTACGAGCAGTACTTC. It translates to CASRFPSRSYEQYF.

This clonotype appeared a few times. The rearrangement links TRBV29-1 to TRBJ2-2; 7 nucleotides agree with TRBD1. Trimming cost V 7 bases and J 3 bases; bases outside gene matches: 5. Germline V gene data show CDR1 as SQVTM and CDR2 as ANQGSEA. CDR3 length equals 13 residues. This CDR3 is CSGRGPYTGELFF. The CDR3 DNA follows: TGCAGCGGAAGGGGGCCCTACACCGGGGAGCTGTTTTTT.